The entry that follows covers one T cell receptor beta chain sequence. The record originates from a study of control samples from healthy donors and cancer patients. Data came from immunoSEQ multiplex PCR; TCRdb stores just in-frame clones and leaves some out. This table has 200,000 to 250,000 clones, roughly 94% appearing once. The germline V gene has CDR1 SSHAT and CDR2 FNYEAQ (reference sequence). Trimming took off 0 bases at V and 5 bases at J, with 5 bases between the two ends. The CDR3 has 14 amino acids. J is TRBJ1-6 and V is TRBV7-7; D unclear. This TCR was sampled from a middle-aged man in good health. The sample consisted of blood. CDR3 sequence: CASSLALDNSPLHF. CDR3 bases: TGTGCCAGCAGCTTAGCTCTAGATAATTCACCCCTCCACTTT. The whole variable domain, remainder taken from reference TRBV7-7 and TRBJ1-6, is GAGVSQSPRYKVTKRGQDVTLRCDPISSHATLYWYQQALGQGPEFLTYFNYEAQPDKSGLPSDRFSAERPEGSISTLTIQRTEQRDSAMYRCASSLALDNSPLHFGNGTRLTVT.